One and the same sample provided the 11 T cell receptor beta chains below, sequenced in a study of somatic mutations in cytotoxic T cells in rheumatoid arthritis. The data were produced by immunoSEQ multiplex PCR, yet TCRdb's version contains in-frame clones alone and is incomplete. The sample contains over 7,000 clones, approximately 75% of which appear only once. Input material: CD8+ T cells sorted from blood. These TCRs come from an adult with rheumatoid arthritis.

This clone was counted between two and nine times. The J gene is TRBJ2-1, the V gene TRBV4-3; the match to TRBD2 covers 8 bases. V was clipped by 0 bases and J by 5 bases; unmatched bases: 18. The CDR3 runs to 20 residues. Germline CDR1 and CDR2: LGHNA and YSLEER. CDR3 coding DNA: TGCGCCAGCAGCCAAGAGGCCCCTTGGAGCGGGAGTTCACTCGACAATGAGCAGTTCTTC. Protein sequence: CASSQEAPWSGSSLDNEQFF.

This sequence joins TRBV10-3 and TRBJ2-5; a weak D match, TRBD2 (6 bases). The germline V gene has CDR1 ENHRY and CDR2 SYGVKD. The CDR3 is 13 amino acids. The ends were cut back, 5 bases at V and 5 bases at J, with 12 bases in the middle. The DNA for the CDR3 is TGTGCCATCAGTAAGACTAGTGTTGAGACCCAGTACTTC. This translates into CAISKTSVETQYF.

The chain has TRBV5-4 and TRBJ1-2, with D maybe TRBD1 (6 bases). CDR1 and CDR2 (germline): SGHNT, YYREEE (reference sequence). The length of the CDR3 is 11 residues. V was trimmed by 2 bases and J by 8 bases, leaving 7 bases between them. CDR3 amino acids: CASSFRGGYTF. CDR3 DNA: TGTGCCAGCAGCTTCAGGGGCGGCTACACCTTC.

The V and J genes are TRBV27 and TRBJ1-4; 8 bases agree with TRBD1. V dropped 5 bases and J dropped 2; count of bases not matched to a gene: 1. Germline V gene data show CDR1 as MNHEY and CDR2 as SMNVEV (reference sequence). The CDR3 has 14 residues. CDR3 sequence (DNA): TGTGCCAGCAGTCGACAGGGGACTAATGAAAAACTGTTTTTT. Translating gives CASSRQGTNEKLFF. The full variable domain, in which reference TRBV27 and TRBJ1-4 provide the parts outside the CDR3, is EAQVTQNPRYLITVTGKKLTVTCSQNMNHEYMSWYRQDPGLGLRQIYYSMNVEVTDKGDVPEGYKVSRKEKRNFPLILESPSPNQTSLYFCASSRQGTNEKLFFGSGTQLSVL.

This clone appeared once. This chain links TRBV29-1 with TRBJ1-4; D is uncertain. Per germline, CDR1 SQVTM and CDR2 ANQGSEA. V shed 2 bases and J shed 5 bases, with 12 bases lying between them. The CDR3 runs 14 residues. DNA for the CDR3: TGCAGCGTTGAACGGGCGGGAGAAAATGAAAAACTGTTTTTT. As protein: CSVERAGENEKLFF.

With respect to this clone: Other DNA sequences in this specimen translate into the identical CDR3. The chain links TRBV9 to TRBJ1-2; tentatively, D is TRBD1 (5 bases). V lost 2 bases to trimming and J lost 3 bases, with 8 bases between them. The CDR3 runs to 13 residues. Germline assignment: CDR1 SGDLS and CDR2 YYNGEE. As DNA, the CDR3 is TGTGCCAGCAGCGTGGGAGGGGACTATGGCTACACCTTC. As protein: CASSVGGDYGYTF. Variable domain in full (rest from reference TRBV9 and TRBJ1-2): DSGVTQTPKHLITATGQRVTLRCSPRSGDLSVYWYQQSLDQGLQFLIQYYNGEERAKGNILERFSAQQFPDLHSELNLSSLELGDSALYFCASSVGGDYGYTFGSGTRLTVV.

The rearrangement uses TRBV25-1 and TRBJ2-3, with 11 bases identical to TRBD2. The CDR3 loop spans 15 amino acids. Trimming at V came to 2 bases and at J to 7 bases, leaving 5 bases not matched to a gene. From germline, CDR1 is MGHDK and CDR2 SYGVNS. The CDR3 nucleotides are TGTGCCAGCAGTGAACGACTAGCGGGACAAAATACGCAGTATTTT. Its translation is CASSERLAGQNTQYF.

This chain connects TRBV19 to TRBJ2-1, with 9 bases identical to TRBD1. The germline gives CDR1 LNHDA, CDR2 SQIVND (reference sequence). The CDR3 loop spans 15 amino acids. J gave up 2 bases and V 4 bases, and 3 bases lay outside the gene matches. CDR3 residues: CASSRGQGPYNEQFF. CDR3 DNA sequence: TGTGCCAGTAGTAGGGGACAGGGACCCTACAATGAGCAGTTCTTC.

The chain recombines TRBV6-6 with TRBJ2-3; D is undetermined. CDR1 and CDR2 from the germline V gene are MNHNY and SVGAGI (reference sequence). The CDR3 is 15 amino acids. The germline V and J ends were trimmed by 4 bases and 2 bases, with 13 bases remaining between them. The CDR3 here is CASSSTLTFTDTQYF. As DNA, the CDR3 is TGTGCCAGCAGTTCCACCCTAACCTTCACAGATACGCAGTATTTT.

The chain is built from TRBV7-8 and TRBJ1-3; D may be TRBD1 (6 bases). Between the trimmed V and J ends, which lost 4 bases and 2 bases, there was a span of 21 bases. The CDR3 has 18 residues. Germline V gene sequence: CDR1 SGHVS, CDR2 FQNEAQ. CDR3 sequence (DNA): TGTGCCAGCAGCTCGCCGAGGGGGAGCGGACTAACTGGAAACACCATATATTTT. This codes for CASSSPRGSGLTGNTIYF.

This clone was observed a handful of times. V and J are TRBV9 and TRBJ1-4; D is unclear. V lost 4 bases, J lost 3 bases, and 13 bases lay in between. The V gene's germline CDR1 is SGDLS and CDR2 YYNGEE. The CDR3 consists of 15 residues. DNA of the CDR3: TGTGCCAGCAGCCCAACCCGCGCGGCTAATGAAAAACTGTTTTTT. This sequence encodes CASSPTRAANEKLFF.